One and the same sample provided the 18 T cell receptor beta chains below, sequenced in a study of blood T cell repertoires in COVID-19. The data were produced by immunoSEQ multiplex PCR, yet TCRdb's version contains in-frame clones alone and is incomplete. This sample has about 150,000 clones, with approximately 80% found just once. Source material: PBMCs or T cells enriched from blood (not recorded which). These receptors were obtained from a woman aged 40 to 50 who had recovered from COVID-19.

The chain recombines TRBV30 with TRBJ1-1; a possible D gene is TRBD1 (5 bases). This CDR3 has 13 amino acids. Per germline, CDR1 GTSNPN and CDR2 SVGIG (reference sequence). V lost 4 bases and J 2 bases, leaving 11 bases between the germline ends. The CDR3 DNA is TGTGCCTGGACTCGTGGGGCCAACACTGAAGCTTTCTTT. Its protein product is CAWTRGANTEAFF.

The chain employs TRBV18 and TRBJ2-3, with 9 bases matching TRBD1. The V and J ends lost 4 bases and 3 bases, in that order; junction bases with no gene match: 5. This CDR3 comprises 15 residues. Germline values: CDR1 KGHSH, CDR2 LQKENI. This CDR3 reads CASSLAGTGTDTQYF. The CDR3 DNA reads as TGTGCCAGCTCACTAGCCGGGACAGGGACAGATACGCAGTATTTT.

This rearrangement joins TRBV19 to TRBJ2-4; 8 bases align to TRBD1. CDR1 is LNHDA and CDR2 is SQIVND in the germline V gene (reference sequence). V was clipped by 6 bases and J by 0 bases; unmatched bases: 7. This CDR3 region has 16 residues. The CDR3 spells CASRPTGDVAKNIQYF. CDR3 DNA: TGTGCCAGTAGACCGACAGGGGATGTAGCCAAAAACATTCAGTACTTC.

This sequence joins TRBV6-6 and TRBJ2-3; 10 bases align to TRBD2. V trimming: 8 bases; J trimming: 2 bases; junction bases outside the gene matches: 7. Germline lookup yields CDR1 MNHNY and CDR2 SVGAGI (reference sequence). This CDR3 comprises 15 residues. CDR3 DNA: TGTGCCAGCGTGCCTAGCGGGAGATTCACAGATACGCAGTATTTT. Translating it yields CASVPSGRFTDTQYF.

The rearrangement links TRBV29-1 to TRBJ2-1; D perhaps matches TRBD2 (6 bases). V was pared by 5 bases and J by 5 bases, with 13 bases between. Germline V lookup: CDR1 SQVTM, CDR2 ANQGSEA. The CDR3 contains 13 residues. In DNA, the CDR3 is TGCAGCGTTACTAGCAATCCACACAATGAGCAGTTCTTC. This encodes CSVTSNPHNEQFF.

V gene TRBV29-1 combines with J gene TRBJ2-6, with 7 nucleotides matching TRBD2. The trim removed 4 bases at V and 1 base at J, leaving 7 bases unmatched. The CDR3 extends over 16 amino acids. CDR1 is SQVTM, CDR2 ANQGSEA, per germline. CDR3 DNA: TGCAGCGTTGGGGAGGGTGGAGGGTCTGGGGCCAACGTCCTGACTTTC. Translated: CSVGEGGGSGANVLTF.

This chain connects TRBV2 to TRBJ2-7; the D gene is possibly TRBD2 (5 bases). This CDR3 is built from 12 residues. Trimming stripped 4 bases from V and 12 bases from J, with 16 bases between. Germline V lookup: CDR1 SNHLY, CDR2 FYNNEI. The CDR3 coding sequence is TGTGCCAGCAGTGGCGGGCCTTATCTTCGGTACTTC. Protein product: CASSGGPYLRYF.

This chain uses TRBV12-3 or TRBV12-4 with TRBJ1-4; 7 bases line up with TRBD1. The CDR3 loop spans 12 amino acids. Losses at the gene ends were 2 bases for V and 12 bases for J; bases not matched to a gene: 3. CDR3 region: CASSLTGAELFF. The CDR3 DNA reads TGTGCCAGCAGTTTAACAGGGGCAGAACTGTTTTTT.

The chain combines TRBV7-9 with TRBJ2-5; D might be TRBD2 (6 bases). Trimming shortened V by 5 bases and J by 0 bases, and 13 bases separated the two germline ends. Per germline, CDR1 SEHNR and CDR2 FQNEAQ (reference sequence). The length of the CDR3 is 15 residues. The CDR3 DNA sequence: TGTGCCAGCAGCGAGATTCGGGGGTACCAAGAGACCCAGTACTTC. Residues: CASSEIRGYQETQYF.

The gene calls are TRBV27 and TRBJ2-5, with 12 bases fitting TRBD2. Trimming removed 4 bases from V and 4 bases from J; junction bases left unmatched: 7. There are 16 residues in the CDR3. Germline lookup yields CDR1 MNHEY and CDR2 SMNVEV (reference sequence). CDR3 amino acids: CASSSPRLAGVETQYF. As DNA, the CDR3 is TGTGCCAGCAGTTCCCCAAGACTAGCGGGAGTAGAGACCCAGTACTTC.

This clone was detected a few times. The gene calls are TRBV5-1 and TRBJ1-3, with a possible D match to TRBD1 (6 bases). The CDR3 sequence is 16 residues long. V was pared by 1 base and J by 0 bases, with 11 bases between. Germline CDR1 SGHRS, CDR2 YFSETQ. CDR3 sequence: CASSLTTGISGNTIYF. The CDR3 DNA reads TGCGCCAGCAGCTTGACTACAGGGATCTCTGGAAACACCATATATTTT.

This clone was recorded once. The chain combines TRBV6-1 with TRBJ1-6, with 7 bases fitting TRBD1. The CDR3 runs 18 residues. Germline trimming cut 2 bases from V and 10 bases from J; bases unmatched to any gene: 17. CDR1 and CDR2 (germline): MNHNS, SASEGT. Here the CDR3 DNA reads TGTGCCAGCAGTGAAAAAATCAGGGGGACACAGGGCCGCTCACCCCTCCACTTT. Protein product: CASSEKIRGTQGRSPLHF.

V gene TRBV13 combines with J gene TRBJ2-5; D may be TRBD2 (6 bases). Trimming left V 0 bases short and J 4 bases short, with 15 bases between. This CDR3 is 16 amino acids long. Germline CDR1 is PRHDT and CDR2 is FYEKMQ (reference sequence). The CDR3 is CASSLGVAGSRETQYF. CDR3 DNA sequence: TGTGCCAGCAGCTTAGGCGTGGCGGGAAGTCGAGAGACCCAGTACTTC.

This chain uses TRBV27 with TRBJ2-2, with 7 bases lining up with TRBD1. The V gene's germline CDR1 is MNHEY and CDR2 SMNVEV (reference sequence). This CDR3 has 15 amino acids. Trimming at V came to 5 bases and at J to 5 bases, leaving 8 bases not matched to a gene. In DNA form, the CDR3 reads TGTGCCAGCAGTATAAGACAGGGTACAACCGGGGAGCTGTTTTTT. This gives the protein CASSIRQGTTGELFF.

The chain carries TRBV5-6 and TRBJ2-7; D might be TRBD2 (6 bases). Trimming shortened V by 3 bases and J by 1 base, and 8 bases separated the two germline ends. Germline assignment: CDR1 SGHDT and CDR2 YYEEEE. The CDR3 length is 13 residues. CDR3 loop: CASSSGLSYEQYF. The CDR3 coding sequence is TGTGCCAGCAGCTCGGGACTGTCCTACGAGCAGTACTTC.

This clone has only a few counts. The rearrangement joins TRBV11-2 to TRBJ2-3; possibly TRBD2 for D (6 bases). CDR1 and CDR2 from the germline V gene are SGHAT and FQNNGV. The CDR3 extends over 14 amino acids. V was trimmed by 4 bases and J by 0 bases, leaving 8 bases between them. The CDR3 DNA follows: TGTGCCAGCAGCTCACTAGCTAGCACAGATACGCAGTATTTT. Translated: CASSSLASTDTQYF.

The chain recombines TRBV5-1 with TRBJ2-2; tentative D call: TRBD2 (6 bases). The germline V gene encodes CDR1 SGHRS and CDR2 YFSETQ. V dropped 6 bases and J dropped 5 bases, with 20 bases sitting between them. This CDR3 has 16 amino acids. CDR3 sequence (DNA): TGCGCCAGCACCCTGAGACTAGAGGGGTTAACCGGGGAGCTGTTTTTT. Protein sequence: CASTLRLEGLTGELFF. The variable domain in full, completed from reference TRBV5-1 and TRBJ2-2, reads KAGVTQTPRYLIKTRGQQVTLSCSPISGHRSVSWYQQTPGQGLQFLFEYFSETQRNKGNFPGRFSGRQFSNSRSEMNVSTLELGDSALYLCASTLRLEGLTGELFFGEGSRLTVL.

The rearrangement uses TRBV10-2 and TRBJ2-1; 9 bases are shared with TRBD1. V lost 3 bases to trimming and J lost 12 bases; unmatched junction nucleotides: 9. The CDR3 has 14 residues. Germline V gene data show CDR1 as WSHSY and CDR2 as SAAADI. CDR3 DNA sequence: TGCGCCAGCAGTGAAGGGACAGGGACAACGGGGCAGTTCTTC. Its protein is CASSEGTGTTGQFF.